A single sample is the source of the 30 T cell receptor beta chains below, sequenced in a study of OX40 agonist ivuxolimab in advanced cancers. Assay: immunoSEQ multiplex PCR; the TCRdb copy retains only in-frame clones and omits some. The sample contains 50,000 to 75,000 clones, 84% of which appear only once. Here the sequenced sample was CD4+ or CD8+ T cells sorted from blood, taken in a trial of the OX40 agonist ivuxolimab. The receptors come from an adult with an advanced solid tumor such as melanoma, head and neck, liver or kidney cancer.

J is TRBJ2-5 and V is TRBV4-1; no clear D. TRBJ2-7 explains the end of the DNA better; the J call may be wrong. Germline CDR1 MGHRA, CDR2 YSYEKL. This CDR3 contains 14 residues. DNA for the CDR3: TGCGCCAGCAGCCAAGACCCCCTACATCGCGAGCAGTACTTC. Translation gives CASSQDPLHREQYF.

This sequence joins TRBV30 and TRBJ1-1; 7 nucleotides match TRBD1. Germline trimming cut 1 base from V and 7 bases from J; bases unmatched to any gene: 9. Looked up from germline, CDR1 is GTSNPN and CDR2 is SVGIG (reference sequence). This CDR3 region has 14 residues. CDR3: CAWSARDRLIEAFF. CDR3 sequence (DNA): TGTGCCTGGAGTGCCCGGGACAGATTAATTGAAGCTTTCTTT.

The rearrangement joins TRBV5-1 to TRBJ2-1; TRBD2 aligns across 12 bases. The CDR3 sequence is 16 residues long. The germline V gene has CDR1 SGHRS and CDR2 YFSETQ. The J segment lost 5 bases and the V segment lost 5 bases, leaving 8 bases of the junction unmatched. DNA of the CDR3: TGCGCCAGCAGTTTCACTAGCGGGAGGTCCCACAATGAGCAGTTCTTC. Protein sequence: CASSFTSGRSHNEQFF.

V is TRBV11-2 and J is TRBJ1-1; D is perhaps TRBD1 (6 bases). V was cut by 5 bases and J by 7 bases, with 17 bases left in between. Germline V gene lookup returns CDR1 SGHAT and CDR2 FQNNGV. This CDR3 is 14 amino acids long. The CDR3 region is CASSQRGTSLEAFF. The CDR3 nucleotides read TGTGCCAGCAGCCAAAGAGGGACAAGCCTTGAAGCTTTCTTT.

V and J are TRBV7-3 and TRBJ2-2, with D maybe TRBD1 (6 bases). V was clipped by 3 bases and J by 5 bases, with 13 bases between them. Germline CDR1 SGHTA, CDR2 FQGTGA. The CDR3 spans 15 residues. CDR3 protein: CASSFQGLGTGELFF. The CDR3 bases are TGTGCCAGCAGCTTCCAGGGGTTAGGGACCGGGGAGCTGTTTTTT.

This sequence joins TRBV28 and TRBJ1-5; 8 bases map to TRBD1. The germline V gene has CDR1 MDHEN and CDR2 SYDVKM. V shed 7 bases, J shed 7 bases, and the junction held 12 bases outside the gene matches. This CDR3 region has 15 residues. The CDR3 region has the DNA TGTGCCAGCACCGGGACAGGCACCCTCCGCCAGCCCCAGCATTTT. Its translation: CASTGTGTLRQPQHF.

The chain carries TRBV28 and TRBJ1-1; TRBD1 matches 8 bases. Germline V gene sequence: CDR1 MDHEN, CDR2 SYDVKM. Trimming at V came to 2 bases and at J to 1 base, leaving 6 bases not matched to a gene. This CDR3 has 16 residues. The chain's CDR3 is CASSLAGQGANTEAFF. The CDR3 DNA reads TGTGCCAGCAGTTTAGCCGGACAGGGCGCGAACACTGAAGCTTTCTTT. The variable domain in full, with the rest retrieved from reference TRBV28 and TRBJ1-1, is DVKVTQSSRYLVKRTGEKVFLECVQDMDHENMFWYRQDPGLGLRLIYFSYDVKMKEKGDIPEGYSVSREKKERFSLILESASTNQTSMYLCASSLAGQGANTEAFFGQGTRLTVV.

This clone was found a few times. The CDR3 DNA follows: TGTGCCAGCAGTGTGAGGCGACCCAGCGGCCTTGAACAGCCCCAGCATTTT. Translated: CASSVRRPSGLEQPQHF. This chain joins TRBV6-1 and TRBJ1-5; D is uncertain. The CDR3 runs 17 residues. The V end was cut by 4 bases, the J end by 7 bases, with 23 bases between. Germline V gene lookup returns CDR1 MNHNS and CDR2 SASEGT.

The V gene is TRBV29-1, the J gene TRBJ1-1; D might be TRBD1 (5 bases). Germline lookup yields CDR1 SQVTM and CDR2 ANQGSEA. The CDR3 contains 12 residues. The V end was cut by 3 bases, the J end by 5 bases, with 10 bases between. The CDR3 DNA reads as TGCAGCGTTGACCAGGGAGGAACTGAAGCTTTCTTT. Translated: CSVDQGGTEAFF.

The chain uses TRBV28 and TRBJ2-5; TRBD2 might be the D (5 bases). The DNA end favors TRBJ2-7, so the J call may be wrong. The CDR3 totals 15 residues. The germline CDR1 and CDR2 sequences are MDHEN and SYDVKM. This CDR3 reads CASNQPPGSQYEQYF. The CDR3 DNA follows: TGTGCCAGCAATCAACCTCCGGGGTCTCAGTACGAGCAGTACTTC.

The V and J genes are TRBV7-9 and TRBJ1-1, with unresolved D. This CDR3 comprises 13 residues. The V end lost 3 bases, the J end lost 3 bases, and 8 bases lay between the germline ends. CDR1 and CDR2 from the germline V gene are SEHNR and FQNEAQ (reference sequence). CDR3 coding DNA: TGTGCCAGCAGCTTTTCCCTGGACACTGAAGCTTTCTTT. This sequence encodes CASSFSLDTEAFF.

The J gene is TRBJ1-1, the V gene TRBV7-3; 7 nucleotides agree with TRBD1. CDR1 SGHTA and CDR2 FQGTGA come from the germline V gene. The length of the CDR3 is 15 residues. The V and J ends lost 6 bases and 5 bases, in that order; junction bases with no gene match: 12. CDR3 region: CASRPKDRVGTEAFF. The CDR3 region has the DNA TGTGCCAGCAGGCCGAAAGACAGGGTGGGGACTGAAGCTTTCTTT.

This sequence joins TRBV11-2 and TRBJ1-4; D is uncertain. With 3 bases removed from V and 0 bases from J, the gap between germline ends came to 8 bases. Germline V gives CDR1 SGHAT, CDR2 FQNNGV. The CDR3 runs to 15 residues. The CDR3 coding sequence is TGTGCCAGCAGCTTTAACAGTGCAACTAATGAAAAACTGTTTTTT. Translated, it gives CASSFNSATNEKLFF.

The V call is TRBV5-4, the J call TRBJ2-5; 7 bases match TRBD1. After removal of 4 bases from V and 5 bases from J, the junction contained 8 bases not matched to a gene. Germline-derived CDR1 and CDR2 are SGHNT and YYREEE (reference sequence). The CDR3 runs 14 residues. This CDR3 is CASSRGTAQETQYF. The CDR3 nucleotides read TGTGCCAGCAGCAGAGGGACAGCACAGGAGACCCAGTACTTC.

Here the CDR3 reads CASSDRVGQPQHF. CDR3 bases: TGTGCCAGCAGCGACAGGGTCGGCCAGCCCCAGCATTTT. The J gene is TRBJ1-5, the V gene TRBV7-2, with 7 positions matching TRBD1. CDR1 is SGHTA, CDR2 FQGNSA, per germline. V lost 5 bases to trimming and J lost 7 bases; unmatched junction nucleotides: 5. The length of the CDR3 is 13 residues.

The V call is TRBV2, the J call TRBJ1-1; D uncertain. V lost 2 bases to trimming and J lost 0 bases, with 7 bases between them. The CDR3 consists of 14 residues. Germline V CDR1 and CDR2: SNHLY, FYNNEI. This CDR3 is CASSETAMNTEAFF. In nucleotides, the CDR3 is TGTGCCAGCAGTGAAACAGCTATGAACACTGAAGCTTTCTTT.

As DNA, the CDR3 is TGTGCCAGCAGTTTACGGGGGCTGAACGAGCAGTACTTC. This translates into CASSLRGLNEQYF. The chain carries TRBV28 and TRBJ2-7; tentatively, D is TRBD1 or TRBD2 (6 bases each). From germline, CDR1 is MDHEN and CDR2 SYDVKM. CDR3 length: 13 residues. V shed 2 bases and J shed 5 bases, with 10 bases lying between them. Using reference TRBV28 and TRBJ2-7 for the parts outside the CDR3, the full variable domain is DVKVTQSSRYLVKRTGEKVFLECVQDMDHENMFWYRQDPGLGLRLIYFSYDVKMKEKGDIPEGYSVSREKKERFSLILESASTNQTSMYLCASSLRGLNEQYFGPGTRLTVT.

The chain combines TRBV7-9 with TRBJ1-1; 12 bases are shared with TRBD1. V dropped 0 bases and J dropped 6; count of bases not matched to a gene: 11. Germline V gene data show CDR1 as SEHNR and CDR2 as FQNEAQ (reference sequence). The CDR3 runs to 18 residues. CDR3 nucleotides: TGTGCCAGCAGCTTAGCCCGGGACAGGGGGCTTCGGACAGCTGAAGCTTTCTTT. Protein sequence: CASSLARDRGLRTAEAFF.

The sample holds a few counts of this clone. The V call is TRBV5-1, the J call TRBJ1-6, with D perhaps matching TRBD1 (6 bases). This CDR3 contains 15 residues. V was trimmed by 4 bases and J by 10 bases, leaving 18 bases between them. CDR1 is SGHRS, CDR2 YFSETQ, per germline. CDR3 DNA sequence: TGCGCCAGCAGCGCCCCAGGGGATTTTAACTCACCCCTCCACTTT. The encoded protein is CASSAPGDFNSPLHF.

The chain joins TRBV11-3 to TRBJ2-7; D unclear. CDR1 and CDR2 (germline): SGHNT, YENEEA. The ends were cut back, 1 base at V and 0 bases at J, with 7 bases in the middle. The CDR3 covers 14 residues. The CDR3 is CASSLVRDSYEQYF. The CDR3 nucleotides read TGTGCCAGCAGCTTAGTAAGGGACTCCTACGAGCAGTACTTC.

This chain joins TRBV9 and TRBJ2-2, with TRBD2 as a possible D gene (6 bases). This CDR3 region has 16 residues. Germline V gene lookup returns CDR1 SGDLS and CDR2 YYNGEE. Trimming removed 0 bases at V and 3 bases at J, with 12 bases between. As DNA, the CDR3 is TGTGCCAGCAGCGTAGAGATCGGGAGCCACACCGGGGAGCTGTTTTTT. It encodes CASSVEIGSHTGELFF.

The J gene is TRBJ1-6, the V gene TRBV5-6, with a weak D call TRBD1 (5 bases). Trimming removed 9 bases from V and 4 bases from J, with 17 bases in between. This CDR3 is built from 15 residues. Germline V gene sequence: CDR1 SGHDT, CDR2 YYEEEE. In DNA, the CDR3 is TGTGCCACGGCCTTTATGGGGGTTTATAATTCACCCCTCCACTTT. It codes for CATAFMGVYNSPLHF.

The rearrangement uses TRBV7-2 and TRBJ2-1, with 8 positions matching TRBD2. Losses at the gene ends were 8 bases for V and 4 bases for J; bases not matched to a gene: 16. CDR3 length equals 17 residues. Germline lookup yields CDR1 SGHTA and CDR2 FQGNSA. The CDR3, as DNA: TGTGCCAGCTCTTTAGATAGCGAGCGGGGGCTTTACAATGAGCAGTTCTTC. Its protein is CASSLDSERGLYNEQFF.

V and J are TRBV10-3 and TRBJ2-6, with a weak D call TRBD2 (6 bases). V was trimmed by 1 base and J by 4 bases, leaving 11 bases between them. Germline CDR1 ENHRY, CDR2 SYGVKD. This CDR3 region has 16 residues. The CDR3 here is CAISEWSGSGANVLTF. For the CDR3, the DNA is TGTGCCATCAGTGAGTGGAGCGGGTCCGGGGCCAACGTCCTGACTTTC.

This clone came up a few times. The chain links TRBV7-9 to TRBJ1-2; D gene unclear. Trimming took off 4 bases at V and 4 bases at J, with 10 bases between the two ends. Germline V CDR1 and CDR2: SEHNR, FQNEAQ (reference sequence). The CDR3 totals 13 residues. The CDR3 nucleotides are TGTGCCAGCAGCTCTGAGGGAGGCTATGGCTACACCTTC. The encoded protein is CASSSEGGYGYTF.

This chain joins TRBV18 and TRBJ2-5; no clear D. V lost 3 bases and J 2 bases, leaving 13 bases between the germline ends. The CDR3 length is 15 residues. Germline V gene data show CDR1 as KGHSH and CDR2 as LQKENI. CDR3 bases: TGTGCCAGCTCACCGAATTCCAATCGTCAAGAGACCCAGTACTTC. Amino acid sequence: CASSPNSNRQETQYF.

The genes are TRBV29-1 and TRBJ2-7, with a possible D match to TRBD2 (5 bases). The CDR3 runs 13 residues. Germline V lookup: CDR1 SQVTM, CDR2 ANQGSEA. Trimming took off 4 bases at V and 5 bases at J, with 15 bases between the two ends. CDR3 sequence: CSVGPDSENEQYF. CDR3 DNA: TGCAGCGTTGGCCCGGACTCGGAGAACGAGCAGTACTTC.

V and J are TRBV12-5 and TRBJ1-5; no reliable D call. The CDR3 contains 13 residues. V dropped 5 bases and J dropped 4 bases, with 9 bases sitting between them. Germline V CDR1 and CDR2: LGHNT, FRNRAP. CDR3 DNA: TGTGCTAGTGGTCGGCCGTGGAATCAGCCCCAGCATTTT. This codes for CASGRPWNQPQHF.

The chain has TRBV2 and TRBJ1-4; D unclear. Trimming left V 5 bases short and J 8 bases short, with 12 bases between. The CDR3 totals 13 residues. Germline CDR1 is SNHLY and CDR2 is FYNNEI. Here the CDR3 reads CASSILGREKLFF. CDR3 nucleotides: TGTGCCAGCAGTATTCTGGGTCGGGAAAAACTGTTTTTT.

This chain links TRBV10-3 with TRBJ2-7; D is tentatively TRBD1 or TRBD2 (5 bases each). This CDR3 comprises 13 residues. Germline loops: CDR1 ENHRY, CDR2 SYGVKD. V lost 7 bases to trimming and J lost 2 bases, with 12 bases between them. The CDR3 DNA follows: TGTGCCATCACCCGGGACGCACCCTACGAGCAGTACTTC. Translated: CAITRDAPYEQYF.